These T cell receptor beta chains were read from a single sample in a study of T cell repertoires in cytomegalovirus infection. The antigens of these receptors remain unknown. TCRdb analysed the reads with MiXCR anew, one entry per CDR3 protein. The table shows fewer than 900,000 distinct CDR3 sequences, with about 28% occurring only once. The sequencing here drew on cultured CD8+ T cells from PBMCs, taken from culture after CMV antigen stimulation. These receptors were taken from a human donor in good health (CMV status not recorded). Some clones in this sample may be carry-over from other donors' samples. Both conserved end residues are part of each CDR3. Fields, in order: V gene, D gene, J gene, clone size, CDR3 DNA, CDR3 protein. A D gene is named only where the DNA matches it firmly. The listing skips clone size in some rows; elsewhere it reads once, few, many or a size class.

V: TRBV27
D: TRBD1
J: TRBJ2-3
size: .
DNA: TGTGCCAGCAGTTTGAACAGGGGGCATCCAGATACGCAGTATTTT
CDR3: CASSLNRGHPDTQYF

V: TRBV12-3/TRBV12-4
D: TRBD1
J: TRBJ1-1
size: many
DNA: TGTGCCAGCAGTTTAGTCGCGGTAGACAGGGCCACTGAAGCTTTCTTT
CDR3: CASSLVAVDRATEAFF

V: TRBV11-3
D: TRBD2
J: TRBJ2-1
size: .
DNA: TGTGCCAGCAGCTTAGAAGGGACTAGCGGGGGGGCCTTGAATGAGCAGTTCTTC
CDR3: CASSLEGTSGGALNEQFF

V: TRBV4-1
D: .
J: TRBJ2-3
size: .
DNA: TGCGCCAGCAGCCAAGATGTGGACGCAGATACGCAGTATTTT
CDR3: CASSQDVDADTQYF

V: TRBV5-4
D: TRBD2
J: TRBJ2-1
size: few
DNA: TGTGCCAGCAGAGGGACTAGCGGGGGGCTCTACAATGAGCAGTTCTTC
CDR3: CASRGTSGGLYNEQFF

V: TRBV11-3
D: .
J: TRBJ2-1
size: few
DNA: TGTGCAAGCAGCATGATGGACTACAATGAGCAGTTCTTC
CDR3: CASSMMDYNEQFF

V: TRBV7-2
D: TRBD1
J: TRBJ1-2
size: many
DNA: TGTGCCAGCAGCACCGGACCCGGAGGACAGGGGGCGAATGGCTACACCTTC
CDR3: CASSTGPGGQGANGYTF

V: TRBV19
D: .
J: TRBJ2-7
size: .
DNA: TGTGCCAGTAGGAAGGACGGCAGCTCCTACGAGCAGTACTTC
CDR3: CASRKDGSSYEQYF

V: TRBV19
D: .
J: TRBJ1-1
size: few
DNA: TGTGCCAGTAGTTGGCTAAGGAACACTGAAGCTTTCTTT
CDR3: CASSWLRNTEAFF

V: TRBV10-3
D: .
J: TRBJ2-7
size: few
DNA: TGTGCCATCAGTTCAGGGGATTCAACCTACGAGCAGTACTTC
CDR3: CAISSGDSTYEQYF

V: TRBV20-1
D: TRBD1
J: TRBJ1-1
size: few
DNA: TGCAGTGCTAGCTACGGGACAGGGTACATAGAAGCTTTCTTT
CDR3: CSASYGTGYIEAFF

V: TRBV7-9
D: .
J: TRBJ1-5
size: many
DNA: TGTGCCAGCAGCTTAGGGGAGCACAATCAGCCCCAGCATTTT
CDR3: CASSLGEHNQPQHF

V: TRBV27
D: TRBD1
J: TRBJ1-2
size: .
DNA: TGTGCCAGCAGTGGCCCACAGGGGGAGAAAAGTTGGGGCTACACCTTC
CDR3: CASSGPQGEKSWGYTF

V: TRBV24-1
D: TRBD1
J: TRBJ1-5
size: .
DNA: TGTGCCACCAGTGATCCCCTGGACAGGAGAGATCAGCCCCAGCATTTT
CDR3: CATSDPLDRRDQPQHF

V: TRBV6-2/TRBV6-3
D: .
J: TRBJ1-6
size: few
DNA: TGTGCCAGCAATGCGTTACTTCGGAATTCACCCCTCCACTTT
CDR3: CASNALLRNSPLHF

V: TRBV19
D: TRBD1
J: TRBJ1-1
size: .
DNA: TGTGTCAGTGAACCGGGACAGGGGATGAACACTGAAGCTTTCTTT
CDR3: CVSEPGQGMNTEAFF

V: TRBV12-3/TRBV12-4
D: .
J: TRBJ1-2
size: .
DNA: TGTGCCAGCAGAACGGAAGGTTGGAACTATGGCTACACCTTC
CDR3: CASRTEGWNYGYTF

V: TRBV6-2/TRBV6-3
D: TRBD1
J: TRBJ1-2
size: few
DNA: TGTGCCAGCAGAGAGTGGACAGGGAACTATGGCTACACCTTC
CDR3: CASREWTGNYGYTF